Sequencing of this T cell receptor (beta chain) was carried out in a study of OX40 agonist ivuxolimab in advanced cancers. The protocol was immunoSEQ multiplex PCR, while the TCRdb copy is restricted to in-frame clones and leaves out a portion. The sample holds about 67,000 clones; 65% to 85% are singletons and the top ten take around 8%. The sample was CD4+ or CD8+ T cells sorted from blood, taken in a trial of the OX40 agonist ivuxolimab. This TCR was sampled from an adult with an advanced solid tumor such as melanoma, head and neck, liver or kidney cancer.

As DNA, the CDR3 is TGTGCCTGGAATCGGGAACAGGCTTGGGTCGGGGCCAACGTCCTGACTTTC. It yields the protein CAWNREQAWVGANVLTF. The chain has TRBV30 and TRBJ2-6, with D possibly being TRBD1 or TRBD2 (5 bases each). Trimming cost V 4 bases and J 4 bases, with 20 bases left between them. This CDR3 comprises 17 residues. CDR1 is GTSNPN, CDR2 SVGIG, per germline (reference sequence).